A single sample is the source of the 10 T cell receptor beta chains below, sequenced in a study of T-cell reconstitution after alpha-beta-depleted transplantation in children. Unique molecular identifiers were used in preparing the TCRbeta library. TCRdb ran MiXCR on the PCR reads and lists one entry per CDR3 protein. The data show just over 950,000 distinct CDR3 sequences, with roughly 31% seen just once and more than 25% held by the top ten. The sample consisted of PBMCs, mostly from graft donor cells, taken 360 days after TCRalphabeta/CD19-depleted stem cell transplant. The source is a boy in the first two years of life who had a stem cell transplant for SCID, so the T cells may come from the graft donor.

The chain is built from TRBV10-3 and TRBJ2-3, with unresolved D. Trimming stripped 10 bases from V and 2 bases from J, with 13 bases between. This CDR3 contains 13 residues. Germline assignment: CDR1 ENHRY and CDR2 SYGVKD. CDR3 residues: CATLIRPTDTQYF. The CDR3 nucleotides read TGTGCCACCCTAATCCGACCCACAGATACGCAGTATTTT.

This clonotype appeared a few times. The rearrangement links TRBV4-1 to TRBJ2-1, with a weak D call TRBD1 (5 bases). The V and J ends lost 1 base and 2 bases respectively, with 12 bases between them. The CDR3 spans 16 residues. The V gene's germline CDR1 is MGHRA and CDR2 YSYEKL. CDR3 coding DNA: TGCGCCAGCAGCCAAGTGGGCAGGGTACCCTACAATGAGCAGTTCTTC. Protein: CASSQVGRVPYNEQFF.

The chain has TRBV20-1 and TRBJ2-3; D ambiguous. Trimming left V 3 bases short and J 1 base short, with 8 bases between. Germline V lookup: CDR1 DFQATT, CDR2 SNEGSKA (reference sequence). This CDR3 spans 13 amino acids. The CDR3 nucleotides read TGCAGTGCTAGCCTTGGGGGCACAGATACGCAGTATTTT. Its translation: CSASLGGTDTQYF.

This clonotype was observed a handful of times. This CDR3 reads CSARDRGPNTEAFF. The CDR3 DNA reads as TGCAGTGCTAGGGACAGGGGGCCGAACACTGAAGCTTTCTTT. The chain links TRBV20-1 to TRBJ1-1; TRBD1 aligns across 11 bases. Trimming at V came to 3 bases and at J to 1 base, leaving 1 base not matched to a gene. The CDR3 runs 14 residues. Germline lookup yields CDR1 DFQATT and CDR2 SNEGSKA (reference sequence).

With respect to this clonotype: A junction boundary mismatches the germline segment, possibly from a read error. V gene TRBV12-3 or TRBV12-4 combines with J gene TRBJ2-2; TRBD2 agrees at 10 bases. CDR3 size: 18 residues. CDR3 nucleotides: TGTGCCAGCAGTTTAAGTGGAGGACTAGCGGTCAACACCGGGGAGCTGCTTTTT. Residues: CASSLSGGLAVNTGELLF.

The rearrangement links TRBV4-2 to TRBJ2-5; no clear D gene. V lost 4 bases to trimming and J lost 0 bases, with 9 bases between them. The CDR3 runs 14 residues. The germline CDR1 and CDR2 sequences are LGHNA and YNFKEQ. The CDR3 DNA sequence: TGTGCCAGCAGCCTCTACACGAACCAAGAGACCCAGTACTTC. Its protein is CASSLYTNQETQYF.

This clonotype occurred a few times. This chain connects TRBV20-1 to TRBJ2-3, with D hard to call. The CDR3 length is 12 residues. Trimming pared 0 bases from V and 8 bases from J, leaving 9 bases between. Germline V gene sequence: CDR1 DFQATT, CDR2 SNEGSKA (reference sequence). The CDR3 nucleotides read TGCAGTGCTAGAGATTTCAGCGTTACGCAGTATTTT. Translated, it gives CSARDFSVTQYF.

This clonotype was observed many times. The gene calls are TRBV6-6 and TRBJ1-1; D uncertain. The CDR3 is 11 amino acids. Per germline, CDR1 MNHNY and CDR2 SVGAGI (reference sequence). Trimming removed 0 bases at V and 4 bases at J, with 0 bases between. CDR3 coding DNA: TGTGCCAGCAGTTACTCCACTGAAGCTTTCTTT. The encoded protein is CASSYSTEAFF.

In this sample, this clonotype turned up once. The chain recombines TRBV11-1 with TRBJ2-1; TRBD1 or TRBD2 may be the D gene (7 bases each). The CDR3 runs to 19 residues. The V gene's germline CDR1 is SGHAT and CDR2 FQDESV (reference sequence). V was pared by 5 bases and J by 5 bases, with 28 bases between. The CDR3 sequence is CASSPMGRGRRGRDNEQFF. The CDR3 DNA sequence: TGTGCCAGCAGCCCCATGGGGAGGGGCCGGAGGGGGCGGGACAATGAGCAGTTCTTC. Filled out from reference TRBV11-1 and TRBJ2-1, the complete variable domain reads EAEVAQSPRYKITEKSQAVAFWCDPISGHATLYWYRQILGQGPELLVQFQDESVVDDSQLPKDRFSAERLKGVDSTLKIQPAELGDSAMYLCASSPMGRGRRGRDNEQFFGPGTRLTVL.

The chain has TRBV5-8 and TRBJ2-2, with a possible D match to TRBD2 (6 bases). CDR1 and CDR2 (germline): SGHTS, YDEGEE. V was cut by 5 bases and J by 1 base, with 12 bases left in between. This CDR3 has 15 residues. CDR3 in DNA: TGTGCCAGCAGAGGGAGGTTGAGGAACACCGGGGAGCTGTTTTTT. It is translated as CASRGRLRNTGELFF.